This T cell receptor beta chain was obtained from a study of shared clonotypes between healthy human individuals. The study drew all its donors from Caucasian adults living in Nashville, Tennessee. From CD4+ cells came CD45RA+ naive and CD45RA-negative memory subsets. Turning to this clone: Its antigen is unidentified.

Using immunoSEQ multiplex PCR, the repertoire was profiled, and TCRdb retains in-frame clones only, with some absent. The data contain around 1.5 million clones, under 99% of them singletons. Notes on the study in general: Clonotype sharing among donors was expected to depend on sequencing depth.

Germline V CDR1 and CDR2: SEHNR, FQNEAQ (reference sequence). V lost 7 bases to trimming and J lost 3 bases; unmatched junction nucleotides: 14. CDR3 length: 17 residues. The material sequenced was naive CD4+ T cells sorted from blood. Subset: CD45RA+ positively selected. V is TRBV7-9 and J is TRBJ2-7; 11 bases match TRBD2. This clonotype originated in a man aged 25-45 years in good health. CDR3 bases: TGTGCCAGCAACGAACTAGCGGGAGTTGGTAGTAGCTACGAGCAGTACTTC. This codes for CASNELAGVGSSYEQYF. The whole variable domain, remainder taken from reference TRBV7-9 and TRBJ2-7, is DTGVSQNPRHKITKRGQNVTFRCDPISEHNRLYWYRQTLGQGPEFLTYFQNEAQLEKSRLLSDRFSAERPKGSFSTLEIQRTEQGDSAMYLCASNELAGVGSSYEQYFGPGTRLTVT.